Shown below are 28 T cell receptor beta chains from a single sample sequenced in a study of blood T cell repertoires in COVID-19. Generated by immunoSEQ multiplex PCR, the TCRdb table keeps only in-frame clones and is missing some. The table lists fewer than 90,000 clones, approximately 90% of them singletons. The sequenced sample was peripheral blood. These receptor sequences come from a male donor with acute or convalescent COVID-19.

This clone has a handful of counts. This chain uses TRBV5-1 with TRBJ1-4; TRBD1 aligns across 10 bases. The CDR3 runs to 18 residues. The germline CDR1 and CDR2 sequences are SGHRS and YFSETQ. The V segment lost 4 bases and the J segment 0 bases; nucleotides outside the gene matches: 9. The CDR3 loop is CASSAGQGGITTNEKLFF. The CDR3 bases are TGCGCCAGCAGCGCCGGACAGGGGGGAATCACAACTAATGAAAAACTGTTTTTT.

The chain carries TRBV6-6 and TRBJ2-7, with a tentative D call TRBD2 (5 bases). Looked up from germline, CDR1 is MNHNY and CDR2 is SVGAGI (reference sequence). The V end was cut by 9 bases, the J end by 2 bases, with 14 bases between. The CDR3 is 13 amino acids. In DNA, the CDR3 is TGTGCCAGTGCTAGGGAGTTTACCTACGAGCAGTACTTC. It yields the protein CASAREFTYEQYF.

This sequence joins TRBV28 and TRBJ1-1, with 7 bases fitting TRBD1. V dropped 10 bases and J dropped 2; count of bases not matched to a gene: 13. Per germline, CDR1 MDHEN and CDR2 SYDVKM. The CDR3 contains 15 residues. The CDR3 sequence is CATVEEGAGNTEAFF. The CDR3, as DNA: TGTGCCACAGTCGAGGAGGGGGCAGGAAACACTGAAGCTTTCTTT.

V usage is TRBV4-2 and J usage is TRBJ2-2, with 9 bases identical to TRBD1. V lost 3 bases and J lost 5; bases outside the gene matches: 4. This CDR3 region has 15 residues. Germline values: CDR1 LGHNA, CDR2 YNFKEQ. For the CDR3, the DNA is TGTGCCAGCAGCCAGGCCGGACAGGGGACCGGGGAGCTGTTTTTT. It is translated as CASSQAGQGTGELFF.

The V and J genes are TRBV5-5 and TRBJ1-2; a possible D gene is TRBD1 (5 bases). CDR3 length equals 15 residues. Germline CDR1 and CDR2: SGHKS and YYEKEE (reference sequence). Trimming cost V 0 bases and J 6 bases, with 15 bases left between them. CDR3 sequence: CASSLVGGNSNGYTF. CDR3 in DNA: TGTGCCAGCAGCTTGGTTGGGGGGAACTCCAATGGCTACACCTTC.

This chain connects TRBV12-3 or TRBV12-4 to TRBJ2-1, with 8 bases fitting TRBD2. V lost 3 bases, J lost 6 bases, and 1 base stayed unmatched. CDR3 length equals 13 residues. Here the CDR3 reads CASSLGLVNEQFF. The CDR3 DNA is TGTGCCAGCAGTTTGGGACTAGTCAATGAGCAGTTCTTC.

The V and J genes are TRBV2 and TRBJ2-3; TRBD2 aligns across 12 bases. In germline, CDR1 is SNHLY, CDR2 FYNNEI. V lost 5 bases and J lost 3; bases outside the gene matches: 3. The CDR3 has 15 amino acids. CDR3 region: CASSPLAGGTDTQYF. The CDR3 nucleotides are TGTGCCAGCAGTCCACTAGCGGGGGGTACAGATACGCAGTATTTT.

In its sample, this clone was seen once. The chain combines TRBV7-8 with TRBJ1-2; the D gene is possibly TRBD1 (6 bases). Trimming took 1 base from V and 0 from J, leaving 6 bases between them. CDR3 length: 14 amino acids. CDR1 is SGHVS, CDR2 FQNEAQ, per germline. The CDR3 sequence is CASSLGQANYGYTF. Here the CDR3 DNA reads TGTGCCAGCAGCTTAGGACAGGCTAACTATGGCTACACCTTC. The full variable domain, its missing parts supplied by reference TRBV7-8 and TRBJ1-2, is GAGVSQSPRYKVAKRGQDVALRCDPISGHVSLFWYQQALGQGPEFLTYFQNEAQLDKSGLPSDRFFAERPEGSVSTLKIQRTQQEDSAVYLCASSLGQANYGYTFGSGTRLTVV.

The chain employs TRBV6-4 and TRBJ1-5; 9 bases align to TRBD1. V lost 6 bases, J lost 4 bases, and 7 bases stayed unmatched. Germline V gene data show CDR1 as MRHNA and CDR2 as SNTAGT. The CDR3 has 15 amino acids. Written as DNA, the CDR3 is TGTGCCAGCAGCGAGACCGGGACAGGGAATCAGCCCCAGCATTTT. Protein: CASSETGTGNQPQHF.

The chain joins TRBV10-1 to TRBJ1-2; perhaps TRBD1 as D (6 bases). The germline V gene has CDR1 WNHNN and CDR2 SYGVQD (reference sequence). The CDR3 runs to 14 residues. The V end was cut by 9 bases, the J end by 5 bases, with 19 bases between. CDR3 in DNA: TGCGCCAGTAAGTACAAAGACAGGTTTTATGGCTACACCTTC. Translated: CASKYKDRFYGYTF.

V and J are TRBV15 and TRBJ2-1, with D possibly TRBD2 on 7 matching bases. V lost 0 bases and J 7 bases, leaving 16 bases between the germline ends. There are 16 residues in the CDR3. CDR1 and CDR2 (germline): LNHNV, YYDKDF (reference sequence). CDR3 amino acids: CATSRDPQRGQNEQFF. CDR3 DNA: TGTGCCACCAGCAGAGATCCCCAGCGGGGACAAAATGAGCAGTTCTTC. Variable domain in full (rest from reference TRBV15 and TRBJ2-1): DAMVIQNPRYQVTQFGKPVTLSCSQTLNHNVMYWYQQKSSQAPKLLFHYYDKDFNNEADTPDNFQSRRPNTSFCFLDIRSPGLGDTAMYLCATSRDPQRGQNEQFFGPGTRLTVL.

V and J are TRBV4-1 and TRBJ2-2; TRBD1 might be the D (6 bases). The germline V gene has CDR1 MGHRA and CDR2 YSYEKL. Between the trimmed V and J ends, which lost 1 base and 6 bases, there was a span of 12 bases. The CDR3 sequence is 15 residues long. The CDR3 here is CASSQGQGLPGELFF. The CDR3 region has the DNA TGCGCCAGCAGCCAAGGGCAGGGGCTACCCGGGGAGCTGTTTTTT.

This chain uses TRBV5-1 with TRBJ2-1, with 8 bases identical to TRBD2. V was clipped by 3 bases and J by 3 bases; unmatched bases: 5. Germline CDR1 and CDR2: SGHRS and YFSETQ. This CDR3 has 15 amino acids. The DNA of the CDR3 is TGCGCCAGCAGCTCCTCCGGGACTAGCTACAATGAGCAGTTCTTC. Translated, it gives CASSSSGTSYNEQFF. The full variable domain, rest sourced from reference TRBV5-1 and TRBJ2-1, is KAGVTQTPRYLIKTRGQQVTLSCSPISGHRSVSWYQQTPGQGLQFLFEYFSETQRNKGNFPGRFSGRQFSNSRSEMNVSTLELGDSALYLCASSSSGTSYNEQFFGPGTRLTVL.

This chain joins TRBV15 and TRBJ2-3; a possible D gene is TRBD2 (6 bases). Trimming cost V 1 base and J 6 bases, with 17 bases left between them. The CDR3 has 16 residues. In germline, CDR1 is LNHNV, CDR2 YYDKDF (reference sequence). Here the CDR3 reads CATSRVAAPGRDTQYF. The CDR3 DNA reads TGTGCCACCAGCAGAGTAGCGGCCCCGGGGCGGGATACGCAGTATTTT.

The rearrangement uses TRBV30 and TRBJ1-1; 8 positions match TRBD1. Germline lookup yields CDR1 GTSNPN and CDR2 SVGIG (reference sequence). Unmatched junction bases numbered 9, after V lost 1 base and J lost 5 bases. This CDR3 is built from 15 residues. The chain's CDR3 is CAWSAIPGGWTEAFF. The CDR3 DNA sequence: TGTGCCTGGAGTGCAATCCCAGGGGGCTGGACTGAAGCTTTCTTT.

Of note for this clone: The junction departs from germline at one end; a sequencing error may be responsible. The genes are TRBV7-7 and TRBJ2-7; 7 bases map to TRBD1. Germline V gives CDR1 SSHAT, CDR2 FNYEAQ (reference sequence). CDR3 length: 17 residues. CDR3 sequence: CASSFPGPGQSTYEQYF. The CDR3 DNA follows: TGTGCTAGCAGCTTCCCGGGGCCGGGACAGTCCACCTACGAGCAGTACTTC. The whole variable domain, remainder taken from reference TRBV7-7 and TRBJ2-7, is GAGVSQSPRYKVTKRGQDVTLRCDPISSHATLYWYQQALGQGPEFLTYFNYEAQPDKSGLPSDRFSAERPEGSISTLTIQRTEQRDSAMYRCASSFPGPGQSTYEQYFGPGTRLTVT.

This chain joins TRBV20-1 and TRBJ1-5; a weak D match, TRBD1 (5 bases). The CDR3 loop spans 10 amino acids. Germline V gene lookup returns CDR1 DFQATT and CDR2 SNEGSKA (reference sequence). V lost 5 bases and J lost 9, with 8 bases in between. DNA for the CDR3: TGCAGTGCTGCCCAGGGGCCCCAGCATTTT. This encodes CSAAQGPQHF.

The V gene is TRBV9, the J gene TRBJ1-2, with D hard to call. The germline gives CDR1 SGDLS, CDR2 YYNGEE. The CDR3 consists of 12 residues. Trimming took 0 bases from V and 8 from J, leaving 8 bases between them. The CDR3 DNA follows: TGTGCCAGCAGCGTAGGCGGGAACGGCTACACCTTC. This gives the protein CASSVGGNGYTF. Supplemented by reference TRBV9 and TRBJ1-2, the full variable domain reads DSGVTQTPKHLITATGQRVTLRCSPRSGDLSVYWYQQSLDQGLQFLIQYYNGEERAKGNILERFSAQQFPDLHSELNLSSLELGDSALYFCASSVGGNGYTFGSGTRLTVV.

The V gene is TRBV5-1, the J gene TRBJ2-3; 7 positions agree with TRBD2. CDR3 length: 16 residues. Germline lookup yields CDR1 SGHRS and CDR2 YFSETQ. V lost 0 bases, J lost 1 base, and 5 bases stayed unmatched. The CDR3 nucleotides read TGCGCCAGCAGCTTGGCCGGGGGGTCTGGCACAGATACGCAGTATTTT. This sequence encodes CASSLAGGSGTDTQYF.

The V call is TRBV9, the J call TRBJ2-7; TRBD2 matches 11 bases. With V trimmed by 4 bases and J by 9 bases, 9 bases remained unmatched. The CDR3 totals 14 residues. Germline V CDR1 and CDR2: SGDLS, YYNGEE. The CDR3 here is CASSFAGTSGAQYF. The CDR3 DNA sequence: TGTGCCAGCAGCTTCGCCGGGACTAGCGGCGCGCAGTACTTC.

The genes are TRBV4-1 and TRBJ2-1; 7 nucleotides agree with TRBD1. CDR1 is MGHRA and CDR2 is YSYEKL in the germline V gene. V was clipped by 0 bases and J by 0 bases; unmatched bases: 2. CDR3 length: 16 residues. CDR3 bases: TGCGCCAGCAGCCAAGAACAGGGGAACTCCTACAATGAGCAGTTCTTC. It yields the protein CASSQEQGNSYNEQFF.

This clone came up a few times. The chain links TRBV6-4 to TRBJ2-7, with a weak D call TRBD2 (5 bases). In germline, CDR1 is MRHNA, CDR2 SNTAGT. The CDR3 totals 12 residues. Trimming left V 7 bases short and J 5 bases short, with 12 bases between. CDR3 nucleotide sequence: TGTGCCAGCAACGGGGTCGGGGACGAGCAGTACTTC. Amino acids: CASNGVGDEQYF.

The genes are TRBV7-2 and TRBJ1-2; 7 bases map to TRBD1. The germline V gene has CDR1 SGHTA and CDR2 FQGNSA. The CDR3 length is 15 residues. After removal of 5 bases from V and 6 bases from J, the junction contained 12 bases not matched to a gene. CDR3 region: CASSSRTGSLDGYTF. The CDR3, as DNA: TGTGCCAGCAGCAGTAGGACAGGATCCCTCGATGGCTACACCTTC.

Only a few counts were recorded for this clone. The chain links TRBV21-1 to TRBJ1-6. TRBV21-1 has pseudogene status. The CDR3 spans 14 residues. This chain's CDR3 is CASSPRTPGSPLHF. The CDR3 DNA reads TGTGCCAGCAGCCCCCGGACCCCGGGATCACCCCTCCACTTT.

The chain has TRBV19 and TRBJ2-3; TRBD2 agrees at 10 bases. Trimming at V came to 0 bases and at J to 4 bases, leaving 4 bases not matched to a gene. The CDR3 sequence is 16 residues long. The germline CDR1 and CDR2 sequences are LNHDA and SQIVND (reference sequence). The CDR3: CASSIDPAGGSDTQYF. CDR3 sequence (DNA): TGTGCCAGTAGTATAGACCCAGCGGGGGGGTCAGATACGCAGTATTTT. Full variable domain (remainder filled in from reference TRBV19 and TRBJ2-3): DGGITQSPKYLFRKEGQNVTLSCEQNLNHDAMYWYRQDPGQGLRLIYYSQIVNDFQKGDIAEGYSVSREKKESFPLTVTSAQKNPTAFYLCASSIDPAGGSDTQYFGPGTRLTVL.

The rearrangement uses TRBV25-1 and TRBJ1-3, with unresolved D. The V and J ends lost 7 bases and 4 bases respectively, with 17 bases between them. The germline gives CDR1 MGHDK, CDR2 SYGVNS. The length of the CDR3 is 15 residues. In DNA, the CDR3 is TGTGCCAGCAAGGAATGGGCCTCGGGAGGAAACACCATATATTTT. Its translation: CASKEWASGGNTIYF.

This chain joins TRBV5-4 and TRBJ1-1, with TRBD1 identical over 8 bases. The CDR3 totals 18 residues. The junction had 10 bases not matched to a gene; V was cut back by 0 bases and J by 0 bases. CDR1 and CDR2 from the germline V gene are SGHNT and YYREEE (reference sequence). The CDR3 reads CASSLAQGAHLMNTEAFF. The DNA of the CDR3 is TGTGCCAGCAGCTTGGCTCAGGGGGCGCACCTAATGAACACTGAAGCTTTCTTT.

V is TRBV7-2 and J is TRBJ1-3, with D tentatively TRBD1 (5 bases). Between the trimmed V and J ends, which lost 1 base and 0 bases, there was a span of 13 bases. The CDR3 consists of 17 residues. Germline V gives CDR1 SGHTA, CDR2 FQGNSA. The CDR3 is CASSLGGETFSGNTIYF. CDR3 in DNA: TGTGCCAGCAGCTTAGGGGGGGAAACCTTCTCTGGAAACACCATATATTTT.